The 10 T cell receptor beta chains below all came from one sample that was sequenced in a study of shared clonotypes between healthy human individuals. TCRdb's table, derived via immunoSEQ multiplex PCR, lists solely in-frame clones and lacks some. The sample includes roughly 2.1 million clones, approximately 94% seen only once; the top ten take under 2%. In the naive CD8 group, cells lacked CD45RO and were positively selected for CCR7, so terminally differentiated effector memory CD45RA+ cells were left out. Material for sequencing was naive CD8+ T cells from PBMCs. Source of these receptors: a man aged 18 to 30 in good health. Some clones in this sample may be carry-over from other donors' samples.

V and J are TRBV5-1 and TRBJ2-1; 10 positions match TRBD2. Germline CDR1 and CDR2: SGHRS and YFSETQ. With 8 bases clipped from V and 9 bases from J, the junction kept 17 bases outside the gene matches. CDR3 size: 16 residues. The CDR3 is CASQTGLADLRSEQFF. CDR3 nucleotide sequence: TGCGCCAGTCAGACCGGACTAGCGGATTTACGTAGTGAGCAGTTCTTC. The whole variable domain, remainder taken from reference TRBV5-1 and TRBJ2-1, is KAGVTQTPRYLIKTRGQQVTLSCSPISGHRSVSWYQQTPGQGLQFLFEYFSETQRNKGNFPGRFSGRQFSNSRSEMNVSTLELGDSALYLCASQTGLADLRSEQFFGPGTRLTVL.

Concerning this clone: In the same sample, other DNA sequences code for this CDR3. The V and J genes are TRBV7-9 and TRBJ1-2, with TRBD1 identical over 11 bases. The CDR3 spans 15 residues. V shed 5 bases and J 2 bases; nucleotides not matched to a gene: 4. Germline-derived CDR1 and CDR2 are SEHNR and FQNEAQ (reference sequence). CDR3 sequence: CASSLGTGGNYGYTF. CDR3 in DNA: TGTGCCAGCAGCCTAGGGACAGGGGGAAACTATGGCTACACCTTC.

The chain uses TRBV5-1 and TRBJ1-2; the match to TRBD1 covers 7 bases. J gave up 1 base and V 3 bases, and 6 bases lay outside the gene matches. The germline gives CDR1 SGHRS, CDR2 YFSETQ. The CDR3 runs 15 residues. CDR3 amino acids: CASSSWTGDNYGYTF. CDR3 DNA: TGCGCCAGCAGCTCGTGGACAGGAGATAACTATGGCTACACCTTC.

V is TRBV2 and J is TRBJ1-3, with 9 bases that match TRBD1. The germline V gene has CDR1 SNHLY and CDR2 FYNNEI. The CDR3 runs 14 residues. CDR3 in amino acids: CATSVTGGGNTIYF. CDR3 bases: TGTGCTACCTCCGTAACAGGGGGCGGAAACACCATATATTTT.

This clone was observed a handful of times. The chain carries TRBV10-2 and TRBJ2-7, with D tentatively TRBD2 (5 bases). The CDR3 runs 15 residues. CDR1 is WSHSY, CDR2 SAAADI, per germline. The V end lost 5 bases, the J end lost 2 bases, and 16 bases lay between the germline ends. CDR3 DNA sequence: TGCGCCAGCAGTCCTACGGGTCCGACTACCTACGAGCAGTACTTC. Encoded protein: CASSPTGPTTYEQYF.

This chain joins TRBV6-5 and TRBJ1-1; possibly TRBD1 for D (5 bases). Germline V gene lookup returns CDR1 MNHEY and CDR2 SVGAGI. The CDR3 is 13 amino acids. Trimming took 8 bases from V and 1 from J, leaving 11 bases between them. The CDR3 spells CASGGLENTEAFF. In DNA form, the CDR3 reads TGTGCCAGCGGGGGTCTGGAGAACACTGAAGCTTTCTTT.

This rearrangement joins TRBV7-9 to TRBJ2-7; the D gene is possibly TRBD2 (7 bases). The CDR3 sequence is 14 residues long. Looked up from germline, CDR1 is SEHNR and CDR2 is FQNEAQ (reference sequence). Trimming shortened V by 4 bases and J by 3 bases, and 13 bases separated the two germline ends. The CDR3 nucleotides are TGTGCCAGCAGCTCCCAGGGGAGGGACTACGAGCAGTACTTC. This sequence encodes CASSSQGRDYEQYF.

The gene calls are TRBV7-9 and TRBJ2-1; tentatively, D is TRBD1 (6 bases). Germline V gene lookup returns CDR1 SEHNR and CDR2 FQNEAQ (reference sequence). Trimming pared 4 bases from V and 2 bases from J, leaving 15 bases between. The CDR3 is 16 residues long. The DNA of the CDR3 is TGTGCCAGCAGCTCGACCGGGCACAGGGCCTACAATGAGCAGTTCTTC. As protein: CASSSTGHRAYNEQFF. The whole variable domain, remainder taken from reference TRBV7-9 and TRBJ2-1, is DTGVSQNPRHKITKRGQNVTFRCDPISEHNRLYWYRQTLGQGPEFLTYFQNEAQLEKSRLLSDRFSAERPKGSFSTLEIQRTEQGDSAMYLCASSSTGHRAYNEQFFGPGTRLTVL.

This chain joins TRBV28 and TRBJ1-1, with D unresolved. In germline, CDR1 is MDHEN, CDR2 SYDVKM. The CDR3 sequence is 13 residues long. Trimming pared 7 bases from V and 4 bases from J, leaving 13 bases between. This CDR3 reads CASTLLLGTEAFF. The CDR3 coding sequence is TGTGCCAGCACCCTCTTACTGGGCACTGAAGCTTTCTTT.

This chain links TRBV15 with TRBJ2-3; D is perhaps TRBD2 (5 bases). The CDR3 is made up of 17 amino acids. Germline V CDR1 and CDR2: LNHNV, YYDKDF (reference sequence). The germline V and J ends were trimmed by 0 bases and 4 bases, with 17 bases remaining between them. The CDR3 loop reads CATSREVAGLPADTQYF. The CDR3, as DNA: TGTGCCACCAGCAGAGAGGTCGCGGGCCTACCGGCAGATACGCAGTATTTT.